The T cell receptor (beta chain) described here comes from a study of blood T cell repertoires in COVID-19. At the level of the study: COVID-19 samples collected from the United States, Italy and Spain covered acute and convalescent phases. Sample material is recorded as cDNA or gDNA derived from T cells, B-cell-depleted T cells, or PBMCs.

In the original analysis: The authors estimated nucleated cell counts from reference gene primer amplification. Clones were sequenced by immunoSEQ multiplex PCR, and TCRdb holds only the in-frame ones, with some missing. The V and J calls and clone size were taken over from that table, and D and trimming were inferred from the DNA. The sample includes roughly 51,000 clones, 80% to 90% of them seen just once. This receptor was taken from a woman of 80 years or more with acute or convalescent COVID-19. Sequencing was performed on peripheral blood.

The CDR3 spells CASSGDRGHIQYF. CDR3 in DNA: TGTGCCAGCAGCGGGGACAGGGGTCACATTCAGTACTTC. The gene calls are TRBV5-8 and TRBJ2-4; 10 bases align to TRBD1. CDR1 and CDR2 (germline): SGHTS, YDEGEE. V shed 4 bases, J shed 8 bases, and the junction held 3 bases outside the gene matches. This CDR3 has 13 amino acids.